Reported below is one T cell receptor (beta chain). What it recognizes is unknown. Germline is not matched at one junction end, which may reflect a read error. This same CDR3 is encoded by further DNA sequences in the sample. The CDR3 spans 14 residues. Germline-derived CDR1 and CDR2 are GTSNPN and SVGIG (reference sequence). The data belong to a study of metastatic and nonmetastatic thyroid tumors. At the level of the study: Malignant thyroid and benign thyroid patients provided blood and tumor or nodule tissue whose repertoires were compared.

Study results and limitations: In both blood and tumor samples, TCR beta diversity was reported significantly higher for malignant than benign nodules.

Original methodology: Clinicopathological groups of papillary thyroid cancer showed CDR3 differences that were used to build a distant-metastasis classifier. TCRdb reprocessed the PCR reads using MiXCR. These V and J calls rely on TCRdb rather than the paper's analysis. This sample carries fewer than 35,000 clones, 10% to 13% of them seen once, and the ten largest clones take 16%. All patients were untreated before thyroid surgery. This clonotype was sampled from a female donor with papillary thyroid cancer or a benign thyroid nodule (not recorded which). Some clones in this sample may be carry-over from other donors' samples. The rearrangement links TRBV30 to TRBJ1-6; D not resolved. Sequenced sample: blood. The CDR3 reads CAWQPGSYNSPLHF. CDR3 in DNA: TGTGCCTGGCAACCCGGGTCATATAATTCACCCCTCCATTTT. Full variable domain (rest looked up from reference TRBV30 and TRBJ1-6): SQTIHQWPATLVQPVGSPLSLECTVEGTSNPNLYWYRQAAGRGLQLLFYSVGIGQISSEVPQNLSASRPQDRQFILSSKKLLLSDSGFYLCAWQPGSYNSPLHFGNGTRLTVT.